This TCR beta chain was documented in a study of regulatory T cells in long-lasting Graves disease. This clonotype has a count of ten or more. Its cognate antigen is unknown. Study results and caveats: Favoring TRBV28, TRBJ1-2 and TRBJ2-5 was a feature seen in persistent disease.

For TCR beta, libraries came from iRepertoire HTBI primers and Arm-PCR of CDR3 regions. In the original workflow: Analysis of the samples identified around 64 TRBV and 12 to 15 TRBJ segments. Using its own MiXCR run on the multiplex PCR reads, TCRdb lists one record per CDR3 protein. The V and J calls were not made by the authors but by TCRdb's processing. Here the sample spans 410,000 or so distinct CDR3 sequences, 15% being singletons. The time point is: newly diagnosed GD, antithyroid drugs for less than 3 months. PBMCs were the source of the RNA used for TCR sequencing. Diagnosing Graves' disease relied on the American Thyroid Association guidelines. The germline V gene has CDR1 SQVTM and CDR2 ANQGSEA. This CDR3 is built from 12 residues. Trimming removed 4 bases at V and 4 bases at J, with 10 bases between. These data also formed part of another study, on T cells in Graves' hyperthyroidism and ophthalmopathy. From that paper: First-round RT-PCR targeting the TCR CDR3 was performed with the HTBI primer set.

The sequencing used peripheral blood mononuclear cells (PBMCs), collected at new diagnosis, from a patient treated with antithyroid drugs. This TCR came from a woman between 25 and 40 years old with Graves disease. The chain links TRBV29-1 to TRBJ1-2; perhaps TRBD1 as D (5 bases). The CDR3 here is CSVGEGPYGYTF. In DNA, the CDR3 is TGCAGCGTTGGCGAGGGGCCCTATGGCTACACCTTC.